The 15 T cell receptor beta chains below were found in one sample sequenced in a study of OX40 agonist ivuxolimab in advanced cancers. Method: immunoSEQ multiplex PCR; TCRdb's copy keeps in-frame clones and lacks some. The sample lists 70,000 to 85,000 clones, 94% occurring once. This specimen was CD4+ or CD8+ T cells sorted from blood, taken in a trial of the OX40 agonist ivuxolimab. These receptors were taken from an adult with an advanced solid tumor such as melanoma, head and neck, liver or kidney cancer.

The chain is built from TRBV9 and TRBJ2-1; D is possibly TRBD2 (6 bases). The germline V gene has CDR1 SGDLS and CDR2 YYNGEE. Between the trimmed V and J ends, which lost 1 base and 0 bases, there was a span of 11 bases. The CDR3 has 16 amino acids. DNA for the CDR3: TGTGCCAGCAGCGTACTGGCGGGGAGCTCCTACAATGAGCAGTTCTTC. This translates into CASSVLAGSSYNEQFF.

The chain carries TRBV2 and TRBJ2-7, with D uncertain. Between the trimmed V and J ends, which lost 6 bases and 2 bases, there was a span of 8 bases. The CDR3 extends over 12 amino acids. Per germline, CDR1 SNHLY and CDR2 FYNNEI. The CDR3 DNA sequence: TGTGCCAGCAGAACAGCTACCTACGAGCAGTACTTC. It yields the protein CASRTATYEQYF.

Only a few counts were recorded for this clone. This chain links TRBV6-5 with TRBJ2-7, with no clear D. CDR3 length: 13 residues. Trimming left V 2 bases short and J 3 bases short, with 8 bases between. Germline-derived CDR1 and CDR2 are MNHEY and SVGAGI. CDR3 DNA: TGTGCCAGCAGTTACGCCGAAGGCTACGAGCAGTACTTC. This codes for CASSYAEGYEQYF.

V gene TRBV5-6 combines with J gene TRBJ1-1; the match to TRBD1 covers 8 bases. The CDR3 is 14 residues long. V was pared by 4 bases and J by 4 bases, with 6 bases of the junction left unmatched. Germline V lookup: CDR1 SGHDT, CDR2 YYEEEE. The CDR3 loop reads CASSPTGVFTEAFF. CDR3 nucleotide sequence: TGTGCCAGCAGCCCGACAGGGGTATTCACTGAAGCTTTCTTT.

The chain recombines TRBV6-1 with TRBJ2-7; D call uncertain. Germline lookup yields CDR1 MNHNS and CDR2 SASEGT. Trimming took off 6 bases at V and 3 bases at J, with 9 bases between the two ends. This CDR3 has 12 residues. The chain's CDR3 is CASSGLHYEQYF. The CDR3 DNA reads TGTGCCAGCAGCGGGCTGCACTACGAGCAGTACTTC.

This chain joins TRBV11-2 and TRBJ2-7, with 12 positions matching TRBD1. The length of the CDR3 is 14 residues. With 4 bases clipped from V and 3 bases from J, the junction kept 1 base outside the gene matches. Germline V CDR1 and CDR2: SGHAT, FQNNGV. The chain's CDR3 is CASSWDRGHYEQYF. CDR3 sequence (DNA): TGTGCCAGCAGCTGGGACAGGGGGCACTACGAGCAGTACTTC.

DNA for the CDR3: TGTGCCAGCTACCGGACAAGCCACATTCGAAATGAAAAACTGTTTTTT. Protein sequence: CASYRTSHIRNEKLFF. The chain uses TRBV2 and TRBJ1-4; D is perhaps TRBD1 (5 bases). This CDR3 comprises 16 residues. V lost 8 bases, J lost 5 bases, and 21 bases lay in between. CDR1 and CDR2 from the germline V gene are SNHLY and FYNNEI.

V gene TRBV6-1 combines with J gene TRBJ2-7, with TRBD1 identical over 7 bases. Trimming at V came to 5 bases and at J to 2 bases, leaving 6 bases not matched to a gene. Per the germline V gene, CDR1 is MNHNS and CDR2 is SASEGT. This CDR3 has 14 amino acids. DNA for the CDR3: TGTGCCAGCAGTTCTGGGGACAGAACCTACGAGCAGTACTTC. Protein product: CASSSGDRTYEQYF.

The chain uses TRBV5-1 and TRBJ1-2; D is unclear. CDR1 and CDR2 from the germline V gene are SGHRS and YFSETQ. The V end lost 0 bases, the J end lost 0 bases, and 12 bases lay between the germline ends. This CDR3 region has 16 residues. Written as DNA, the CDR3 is TGCGCCAGCAGCTTGGAAGGGTGGGGAGCTAACTATGGCTACACCTTC. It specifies CASSLEGWGANYGYTF.

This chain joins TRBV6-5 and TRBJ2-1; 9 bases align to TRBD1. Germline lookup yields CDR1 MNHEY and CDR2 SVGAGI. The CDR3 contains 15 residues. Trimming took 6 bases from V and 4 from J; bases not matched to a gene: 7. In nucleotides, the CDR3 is TGTGCCAGCAGCCGGGGACAGGGACCTTACAATGAGCAGTTCTTC. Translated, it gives CASSRGQGPYNEQFF.

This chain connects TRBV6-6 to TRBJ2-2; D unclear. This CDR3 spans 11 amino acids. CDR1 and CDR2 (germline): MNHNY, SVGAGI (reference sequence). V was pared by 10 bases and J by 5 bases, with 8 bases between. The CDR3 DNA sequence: TGTGCCACCCTAGGGACCGGGGAGCTGTTTTTT. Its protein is CATLGTGELFF.

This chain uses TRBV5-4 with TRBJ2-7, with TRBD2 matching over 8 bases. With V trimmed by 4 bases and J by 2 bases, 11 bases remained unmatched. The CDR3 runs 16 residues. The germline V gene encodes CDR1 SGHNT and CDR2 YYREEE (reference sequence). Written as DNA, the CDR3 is TGTGCCAGCAGCCCGGAAGTTAGCGGGACCACCTACGAGCAGTACTTC. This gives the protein CASSPEVSGTTYEQYF.

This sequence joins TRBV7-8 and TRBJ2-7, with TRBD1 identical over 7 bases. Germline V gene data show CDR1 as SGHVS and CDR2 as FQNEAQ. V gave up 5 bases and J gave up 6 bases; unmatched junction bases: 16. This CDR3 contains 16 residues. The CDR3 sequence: CASSRESGTDRSEQYF. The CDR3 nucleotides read TGTGCCAGCAGCCGAGAGAGTGGGACAGATAGATCCGAGCAGTACTTC.

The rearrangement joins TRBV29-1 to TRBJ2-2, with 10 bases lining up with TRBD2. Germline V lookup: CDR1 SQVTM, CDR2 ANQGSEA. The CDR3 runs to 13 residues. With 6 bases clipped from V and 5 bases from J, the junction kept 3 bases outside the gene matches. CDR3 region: CSVLAGSTGELFF. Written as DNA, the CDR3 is TGCAGCGTACTAGCGGGATCAACCGGGGAGCTGTTTTTT.

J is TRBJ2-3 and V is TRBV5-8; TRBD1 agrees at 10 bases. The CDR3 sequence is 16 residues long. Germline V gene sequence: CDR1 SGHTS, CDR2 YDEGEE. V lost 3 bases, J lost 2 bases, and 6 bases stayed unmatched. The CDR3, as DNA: TGTGCCAGCAGCTCCCGGACAGGGGGGTACACAGATACGCAGTATTTT. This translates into CASSSRTGGYTDTQYF.